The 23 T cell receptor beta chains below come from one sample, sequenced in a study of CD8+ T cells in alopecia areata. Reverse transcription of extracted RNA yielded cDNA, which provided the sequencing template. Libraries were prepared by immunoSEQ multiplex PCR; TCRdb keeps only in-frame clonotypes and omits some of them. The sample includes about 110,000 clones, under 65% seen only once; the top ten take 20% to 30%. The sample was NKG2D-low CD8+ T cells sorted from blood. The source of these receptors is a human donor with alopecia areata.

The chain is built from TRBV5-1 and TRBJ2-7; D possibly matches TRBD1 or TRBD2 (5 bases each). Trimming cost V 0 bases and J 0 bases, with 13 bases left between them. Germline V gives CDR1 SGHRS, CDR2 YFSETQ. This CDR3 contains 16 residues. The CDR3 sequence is CASSLAGYGGSYEQYF. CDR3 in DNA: TGCGCCAGCAGCTTGGCCGGGTATGGGGGCTCCTACGAGCAGTACTTC.

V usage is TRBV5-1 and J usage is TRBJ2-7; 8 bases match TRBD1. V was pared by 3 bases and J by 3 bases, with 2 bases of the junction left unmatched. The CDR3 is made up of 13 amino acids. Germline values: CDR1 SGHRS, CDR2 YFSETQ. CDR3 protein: CASSSTGGYEQYF. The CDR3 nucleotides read TGCGCCAGCAGCTCAACAGGGGGCTACGAGCAGTACTTC.

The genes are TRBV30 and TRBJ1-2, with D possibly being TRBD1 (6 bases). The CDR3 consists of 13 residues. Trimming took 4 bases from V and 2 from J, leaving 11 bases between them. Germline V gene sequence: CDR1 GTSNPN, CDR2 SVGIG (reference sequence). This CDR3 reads CAWTSGENYGYTF. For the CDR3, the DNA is TGTGCCTGGACGTCAGGGGAGAACTATGGCTACACCTTC.

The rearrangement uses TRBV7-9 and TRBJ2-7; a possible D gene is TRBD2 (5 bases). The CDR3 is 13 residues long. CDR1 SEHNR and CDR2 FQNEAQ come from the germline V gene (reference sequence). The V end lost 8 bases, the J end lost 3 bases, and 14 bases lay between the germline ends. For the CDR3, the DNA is TGTGCCAGCGTCCGAGGGCTTGGCTACGAGCAGTACTTC. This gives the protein CASVRGLGYEQYF.

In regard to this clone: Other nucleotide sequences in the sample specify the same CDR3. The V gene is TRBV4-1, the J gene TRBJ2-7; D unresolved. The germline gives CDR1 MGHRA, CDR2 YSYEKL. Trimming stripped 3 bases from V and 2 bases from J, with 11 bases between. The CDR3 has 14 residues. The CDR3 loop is CASSQGSDTYEQYF. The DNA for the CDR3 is TGCGCCAGCAGCCAGGGAAGTGATACCTACGAGCAGTACTTC.

The CDR3 region has the DNA TGTGCCAGCAGCTACACCTCAAGTAACACCGGGGAGCTGTTTTTT. Translated, it gives CASSYTSSNTGELFF. The J gene is TRBJ2-2, the V gene TRBV11-2, with unresolved D. Trimming took 4 bases from V and 2 from J, leaving 11 bases between them. The CDR3 runs to 15 residues. CDR1 is SGHAT and CDR2 is FQNNGV in the germline V gene.

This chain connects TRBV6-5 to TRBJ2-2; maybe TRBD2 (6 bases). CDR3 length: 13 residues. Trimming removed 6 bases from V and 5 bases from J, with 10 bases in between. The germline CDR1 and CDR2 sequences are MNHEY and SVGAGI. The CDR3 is CASRGTLTGELFF. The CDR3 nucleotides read TGTGCCAGCAGGGGGACTCTTACCGGGGAGCTGTTTTTT.

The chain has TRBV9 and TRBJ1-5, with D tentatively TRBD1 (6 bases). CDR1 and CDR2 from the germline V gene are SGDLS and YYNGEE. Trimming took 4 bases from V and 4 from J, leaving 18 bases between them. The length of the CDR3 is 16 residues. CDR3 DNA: TGTGCCAGCAGCCCGGGGGGGGCAGCAGCGAATCAGCCCCAGCATTTT. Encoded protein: CASSPGGAAANQPQHF.

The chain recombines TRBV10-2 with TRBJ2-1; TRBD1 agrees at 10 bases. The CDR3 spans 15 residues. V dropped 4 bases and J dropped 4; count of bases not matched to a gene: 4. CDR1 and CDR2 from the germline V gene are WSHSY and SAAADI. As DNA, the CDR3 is TGCGCCAGCAGTGGGACAGGGGGTTGGTACAATGAGCAGTTCTTC. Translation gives CASSGTGGWYNEQFF.

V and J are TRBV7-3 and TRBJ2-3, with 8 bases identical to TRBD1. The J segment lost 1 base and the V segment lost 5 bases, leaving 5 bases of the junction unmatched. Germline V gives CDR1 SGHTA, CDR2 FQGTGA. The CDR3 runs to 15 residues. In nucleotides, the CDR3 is TGTGCCAGCAGCCGGACAGGGTTTGGCACAGATACGCAGTATTTT. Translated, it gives CASSRTGFGTDTQYF.

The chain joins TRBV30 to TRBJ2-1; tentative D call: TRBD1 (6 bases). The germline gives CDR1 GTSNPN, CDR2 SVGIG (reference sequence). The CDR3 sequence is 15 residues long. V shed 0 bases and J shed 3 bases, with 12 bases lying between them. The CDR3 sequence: CAWSVTGQSYNEQFF. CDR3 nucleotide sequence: TGTGCCTGGAGTGTGACAGGTCAGAGCTACAATGAGCAGTTCTTC. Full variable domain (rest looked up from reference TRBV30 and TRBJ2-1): SQTIHQWPATLVQPVGSPLSLECTVEGTSNPNLYWYRQAAGRGLQLLFYSVGIGQISSEVPQNLSASRPQDRQFILSSKKLLLSDSGFYLCAWSVTGQSYNEQFFGPGTRLTVL.

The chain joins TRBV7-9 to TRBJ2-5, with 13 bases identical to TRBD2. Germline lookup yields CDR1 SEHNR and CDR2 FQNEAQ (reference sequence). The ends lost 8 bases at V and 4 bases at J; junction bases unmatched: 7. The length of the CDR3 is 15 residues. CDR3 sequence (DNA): TGTGCCAGCCATGGACTAGCGGGAGATGGAGAGACCCAGTACTTC. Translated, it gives CASHGLAGDGETQYF. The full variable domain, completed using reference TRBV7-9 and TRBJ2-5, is DTGVSQNPRHKITKRGQNVTFRCDPISEHNRLYWYRQTLGQGPEFLTYFQNEAQLEKSRLLSDRFSAERPKGSFSTLEIQRTEQGDSAMYLCASHGLAGDGETQYFGPGTRLLVL.

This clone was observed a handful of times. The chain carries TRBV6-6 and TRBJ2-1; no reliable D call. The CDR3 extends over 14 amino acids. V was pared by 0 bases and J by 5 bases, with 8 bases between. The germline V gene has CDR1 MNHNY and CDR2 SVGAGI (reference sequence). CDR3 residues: CASSYSHADNEQFF. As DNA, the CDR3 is TGTGCCAGCAGTTACTCGCACGCGGACAATGAGCAGTTCTTC.

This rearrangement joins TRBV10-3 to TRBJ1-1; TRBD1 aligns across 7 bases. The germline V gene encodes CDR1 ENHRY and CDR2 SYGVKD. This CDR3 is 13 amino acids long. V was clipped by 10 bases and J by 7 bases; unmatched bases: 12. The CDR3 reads CATGPGQNGEAFF. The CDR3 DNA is TGTGCCACTGGCCCGGGACAGAACGGTGAAGCTTTCTTT.

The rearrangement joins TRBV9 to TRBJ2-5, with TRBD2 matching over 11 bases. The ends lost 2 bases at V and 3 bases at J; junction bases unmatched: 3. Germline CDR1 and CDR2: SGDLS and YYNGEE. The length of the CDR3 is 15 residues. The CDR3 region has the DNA TGTGCCAGCAGCGTCGGGACTAGCGGCGAAGAGACCCAGTACTTC. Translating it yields CASSVGTSGEETQYF.

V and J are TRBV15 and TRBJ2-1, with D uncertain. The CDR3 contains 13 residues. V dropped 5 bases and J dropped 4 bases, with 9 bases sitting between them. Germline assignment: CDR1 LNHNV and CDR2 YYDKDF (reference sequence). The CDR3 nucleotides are TGTGCCACCAGCGCCGGGCCGTACAATGAGCAGTTCTTC. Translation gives CATSAGPYNEQFF.

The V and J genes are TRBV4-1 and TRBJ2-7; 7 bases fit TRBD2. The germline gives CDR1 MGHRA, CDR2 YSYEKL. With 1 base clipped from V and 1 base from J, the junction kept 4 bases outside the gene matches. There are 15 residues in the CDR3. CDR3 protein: CASSQAGGGSYEQYF. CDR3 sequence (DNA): TGCGCCAGCAGCCAAGCGGGAGGCGGGTCCTACGAGCAGTACTTC.

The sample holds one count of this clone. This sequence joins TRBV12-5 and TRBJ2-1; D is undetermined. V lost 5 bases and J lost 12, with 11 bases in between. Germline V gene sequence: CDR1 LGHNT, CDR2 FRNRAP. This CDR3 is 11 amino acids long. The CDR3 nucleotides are TGTGCTAGTGGTAACCCAGACGGGCAGTTCTTC. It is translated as CASGNPDGQFF.

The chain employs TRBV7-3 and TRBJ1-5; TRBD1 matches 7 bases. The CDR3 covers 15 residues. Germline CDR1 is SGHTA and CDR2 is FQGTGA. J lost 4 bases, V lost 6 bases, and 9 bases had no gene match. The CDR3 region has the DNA TGTGCCAGCAGTCGAACCGGGACAGAGAATCAGCCCCAGCATTTT. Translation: CASSRTGTENQPQHF.

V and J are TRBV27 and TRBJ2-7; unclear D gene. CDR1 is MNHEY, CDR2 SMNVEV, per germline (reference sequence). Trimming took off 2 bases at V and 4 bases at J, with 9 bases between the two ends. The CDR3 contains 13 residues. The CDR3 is CASSLLPVYEQYF. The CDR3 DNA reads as TGTGCCAGCAGTTTACTTCCGGTGTACGAGCAGTACTTC.

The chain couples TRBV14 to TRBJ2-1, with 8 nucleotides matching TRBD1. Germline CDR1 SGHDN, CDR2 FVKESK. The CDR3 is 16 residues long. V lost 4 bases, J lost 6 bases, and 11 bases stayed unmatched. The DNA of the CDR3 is TGTGCCAGCAGCCCGCCAGACAGGGGTAATTTCAATGAGCAGTTCTTC. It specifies CASSPPDRGNFNEQFF.

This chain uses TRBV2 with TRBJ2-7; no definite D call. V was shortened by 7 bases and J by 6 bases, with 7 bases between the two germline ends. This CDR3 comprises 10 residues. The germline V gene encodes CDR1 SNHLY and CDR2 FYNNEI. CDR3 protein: CASKGLEQYF. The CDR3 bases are TGTGCCAGCAAAGGGCTCGAGCAGTACTTC.

The CDR3 sequence: CASGAGVADTQYF. The DNA of the CDR3 is TGTGCCAGCGGAGCGGGAGTAGCAGATACGCAGTATTTT. The V gene is TRBV5-6, the J gene TRBJ2-3, with 8 bases lining up with TRBD2. The ends lost 7 bases at V and 4 bases at J; junction bases unmatched: 5. Germline-derived CDR1 and CDR2 are SGHDT and YYEEEE. This CDR3 spans 13 amino acids.